These 14 T cell receptor beta chains were sequenced from one sample in a study of patients and donors after allogeneic stem cell transplantation. Via MiXCR, TCRdb re-called the RT-PCR reads, giving one row per CDR3 protein. Of roughly 940,000 distinct CDR3 sequences listed, roughly 17% are singletons. Specimen: blood, either unsorted or a sorted T cell fraction (not recorded which). All receptors come from a human donor who was either an allogeneic HSCT recipient or a stem cell or donor lymphocyte infusion donor (not recorded which). It is not recorded whose cells these are; they may come from a transplant donor.

This clonotype was counted a few times. This rearrangement joins TRBV6-1 to TRBJ2-7, with TRBD2 identical over 7 bases. The CDR3 is 14 residues long. V shed 6 bases and J 4 bases; nucleotides not matched to a gene: 9. The germline CDR1 and CDR2 sequences are MNHNS and SASEGT. The CDR3 DNA is TGTGCCAGCAGAACAGCTAGCGGAAGTTACGAGCAGTACTTC. This translates into CASRTASGSYEQYF.

CDR3: CASSPLRQGHTGELFF. As DNA, the CDR3 is TGTGCCAGCTCACCTCTAAGACAGGGTCACACCGGGGAGCTGTTTTTT. This chain uses TRBV18 with TRBJ2-2; 7 nucleotides match TRBD1. V was pared by 3 bases and J by 3 bases, with 7 bases of the junction left unmatched. There are 16 residues in the CDR3. The V gene's germline CDR1 is KGHSH and CDR2 LQKENI.

This clonotype was detected only a few times. The chain links TRBV12-3 or TRBV12-4 to TRBJ2-7; D not resolved. This CDR3 has 12 residues. V was trimmed by 7 bases and J by 4 bases, leaving 11 bases between them. CDR3 DNA sequence: TGTGCCAGCACCCCGGACCGGTACGAGCAGTACTTC. It specifies CASTPDRYEQYF.

This clonotype was counted only a few times. The chain has TRBV20-1 and TRBJ1-1, with TRBD1 matching 7 bases. Germline V gene data show CDR1 as DFQATT and CDR2 as SNEGSKA (reference sequence). V lost 6 bases and J lost 4; bases outside the gene matches: 8. The CDR3 contains 13 residues. CDR3 nucleotides: TGCAGTGCCGACTTAGGGGGCATCACTGAAGCTTTCTTT. It codes for CSADLGGITEAFF.

This clonotype showed up many times. The V and J genes are TRBV29-1 and TRBJ2-1, with 9 bases matching TRBD1. The CDR3 extends over 10 amino acids. V was clipped by 7 bases and J by 14 bases; unmatched bases: 6. Germline-derived CDR1 and CDR2 are SQVTM and ANQGSEA. CDR3 sequence (DNA): TGCAGCGGGAACAGGGGGCAGGAGTTCTTC. Translated, it gives CSGNRGQEFF.

The chain is built from TRBV6-6 and TRBJ2-5, with D perhaps TRBD2 (5 bases). CDR3 length: 13 amino acids. Between the trimmed V and J ends, which lost 7 bases and 3 bases, there was a span of 12 bases. From germline, CDR1 is MNHNY and CDR2 SVGAGI (reference sequence). For the CDR3, the DNA is TGTGCCAGCACCGGTCGGGGTAAAGAGACCCAGTACTTC. This gives the protein CASTGRGKETQYF.

This clonotype was found a few times. The chain employs TRBV20-1 and TRBJ1-2; TRBD1 matches at 7 bases. The length of the CDR3 is 15 residues. From germline, CDR1 is DFQATT and CDR2 SNEGSKA (reference sequence). The V and J ends lost 4 bases and 0 bases, in that order; junction bases with no gene match: 8. The CDR3 DNA follows: TGCAGTGCTACCTCAGGGGGGAAACCTAACTATGGCTACACCTTC. Protein product: CSATSGGKPNYGYTF.

J is TRBJ2-3 and V is TRBV5-1; D is possibly TRBD2 (5 bases). Germline V CDR1 and CDR2: SGHRS, YFSETQ. This CDR3 comprises 14 residues. V was trimmed by 4 bases and J by 0 bases, leaving 9 bases between them. CDR3: CASSNSASTDTQYF. CDR3 sequence (DNA): TGCGCCAGCAGCAATAGCGCTAGCACAGATACGCAGTATTTT.

This clonotype was detected a few times. V gene TRBV12-3 or TRBV12-4 combines with J gene TRBJ1-1, with D unclear. Between the trimmed V and J ends, which lost 5 bases and 6 bases, there was a span of 16 bases. The CDR3 is made up of 14 amino acids. The CDR3 DNA sequence: TGTGCCAGCAGTCCGGTTGACGTGCGGGCTGAAGCTTTCTTT. This codes for CASSPVDVRAEAFF.

This clonotype has more than one count but fewer than ten. The gene calls are TRBV25-1 and TRBJ2-6; no clear D gene. V lost 1 base and J lost 1, with 8 bases in between. The CDR3 loop spans 16 amino acids. Per germline, CDR1 MGHDK and CDR2 SYGVNS. CDR3 nucleotide sequence: TGTGCCAGCAGTGAATTTTCTGGGTCTGGGGCCAACGTCCTGACTTTC. It is translated as CASSEFSGSGANVLTF.

In its sample, this clonotype was seen a few times. The chain recombines TRBV12-3 or TRBV12-4 with TRBJ2-7, with 7 bases lining up with TRBD1. This CDR3 spans 14 amino acids. The V gene end was trimmed by 5 bases and the J gene end by 2 bases; junction bases not matched to a gene: 6. CDR3 DNA sequence: TGTGCCAGCAGTCGGGGACAGATACCCTACGAGCAGTACTTC. It yields the protein CASSRGQIPYEQYF.

The chain employs TRBV5-1 and TRBJ2-1; weak D call: TRBD2 (5 bases). Trimming took 5 bases from V and 6 from J, leaving 24 bases between them. The length of the CDR3 is 17 residues. Germline V gene data show CDR1 as SGHRS and CDR2 as YFSETQ. CDR3 nucleotide sequence: TGCGCCAGCAGAGGGTTAGGTAGGACTCTCGACCCCAATGAGCAGTTCTTC. Encoded protein: CASRGLGRTLDPNEQFF.

This clonotype was detected a few times. The J gene is TRBJ2-2, the V gene TRBV20-1; TRBD1 matches 7 bases. The J segment lost 4 bases and the V segment lost 1 base, leaving 9 bases of the junction unmatched. This CDR3 region has 16 residues. Germline CDR1 DFQATT, CDR2 SNEGSKA (reference sequence). CDR3 in DNA: TGCAGTGCTAGAGCCCAGGGGGTTCGGTCCACCGGGGAGCTGTTTTTT. It codes for CSARAQGVRSTGELFF.

The chain employs TRBV20-1 and TRBJ2-3; 10 bases are a match to TRBD2. V was pared by 5 bases and J by 4 bases, with 6 bases of the junction left unmatched. Germline V gene lookup returns CDR1 DFQATT and CDR2 SNEGSKA (reference sequence). The CDR3 covers 14 residues. The CDR3 nucleotides read TGCAGTGCTCCCCCAGCGGGGGGGGCAGATACGCAGTATTTT. Amino acid sequence: CSAPPAGGADTQYF.